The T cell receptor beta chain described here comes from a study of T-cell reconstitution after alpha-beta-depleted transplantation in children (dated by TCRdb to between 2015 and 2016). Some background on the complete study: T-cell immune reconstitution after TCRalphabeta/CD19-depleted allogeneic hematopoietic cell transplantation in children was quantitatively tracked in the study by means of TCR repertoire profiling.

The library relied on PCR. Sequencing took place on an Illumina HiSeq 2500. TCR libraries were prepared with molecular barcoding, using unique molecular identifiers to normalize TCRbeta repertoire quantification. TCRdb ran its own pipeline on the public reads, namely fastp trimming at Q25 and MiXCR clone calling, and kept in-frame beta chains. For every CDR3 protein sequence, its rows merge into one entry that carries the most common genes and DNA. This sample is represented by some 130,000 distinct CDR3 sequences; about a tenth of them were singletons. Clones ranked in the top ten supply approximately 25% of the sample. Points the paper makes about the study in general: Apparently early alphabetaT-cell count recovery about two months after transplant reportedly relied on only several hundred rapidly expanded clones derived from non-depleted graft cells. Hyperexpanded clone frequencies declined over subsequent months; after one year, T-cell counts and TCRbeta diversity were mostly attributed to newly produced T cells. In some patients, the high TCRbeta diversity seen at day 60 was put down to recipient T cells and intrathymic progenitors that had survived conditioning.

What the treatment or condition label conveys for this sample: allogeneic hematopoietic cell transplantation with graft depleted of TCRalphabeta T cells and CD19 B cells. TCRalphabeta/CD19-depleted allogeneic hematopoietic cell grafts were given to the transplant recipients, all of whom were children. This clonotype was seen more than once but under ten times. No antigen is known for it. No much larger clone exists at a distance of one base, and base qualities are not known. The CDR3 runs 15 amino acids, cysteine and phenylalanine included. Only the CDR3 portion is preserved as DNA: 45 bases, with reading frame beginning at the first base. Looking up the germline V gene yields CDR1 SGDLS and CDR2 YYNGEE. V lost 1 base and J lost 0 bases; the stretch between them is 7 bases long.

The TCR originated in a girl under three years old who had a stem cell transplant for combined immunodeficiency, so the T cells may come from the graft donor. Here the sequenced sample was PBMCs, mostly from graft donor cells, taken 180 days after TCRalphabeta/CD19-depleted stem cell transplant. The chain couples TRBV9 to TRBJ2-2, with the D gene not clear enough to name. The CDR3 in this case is CASSVRPSNTGELFF. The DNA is TGTGCCAGCAGCGTACGGCCTTCGAACACCGGGGAGCTGTTTTTT.